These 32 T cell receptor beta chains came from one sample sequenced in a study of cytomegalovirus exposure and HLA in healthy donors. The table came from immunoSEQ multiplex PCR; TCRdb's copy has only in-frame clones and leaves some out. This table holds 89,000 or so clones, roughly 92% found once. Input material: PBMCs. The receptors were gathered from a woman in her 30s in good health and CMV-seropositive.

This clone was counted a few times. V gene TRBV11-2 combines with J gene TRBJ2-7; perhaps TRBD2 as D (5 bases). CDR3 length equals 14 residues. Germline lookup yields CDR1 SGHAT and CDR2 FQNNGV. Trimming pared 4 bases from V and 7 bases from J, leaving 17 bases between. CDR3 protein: CASSSPRGYSEQYF. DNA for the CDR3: TGTGCCAGCAGCTCACCCCGGGGATATTCGGAGCAGTACTTC.

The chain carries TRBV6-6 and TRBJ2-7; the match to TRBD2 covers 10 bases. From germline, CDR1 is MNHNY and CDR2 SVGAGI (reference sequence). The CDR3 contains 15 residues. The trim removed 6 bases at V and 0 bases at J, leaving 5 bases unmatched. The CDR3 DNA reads TGTGCCAGCAGCATGAGCGGGAGGGCCTCCTACGAGCAGTACTTC. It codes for CASSMSGRASYEQYF.

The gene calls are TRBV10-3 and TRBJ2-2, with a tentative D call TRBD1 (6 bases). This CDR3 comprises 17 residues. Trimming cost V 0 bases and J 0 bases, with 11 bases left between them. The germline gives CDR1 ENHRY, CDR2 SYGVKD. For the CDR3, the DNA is TGTGCCATCAGTGAGTCTGGGGGCCCGGCGAACACCGGGGAGCTGTTTTTT. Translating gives CAISESGGPANTGELFF.

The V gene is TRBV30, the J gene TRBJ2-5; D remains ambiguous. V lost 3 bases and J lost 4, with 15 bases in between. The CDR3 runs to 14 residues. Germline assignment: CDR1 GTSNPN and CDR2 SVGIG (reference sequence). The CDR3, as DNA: TGTGCCTGGAGCGCCAAAGACATTTTAGAGACCCAGTACTTC. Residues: CAWSAKDILETQYF. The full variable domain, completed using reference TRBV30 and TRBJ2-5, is SQTIHQWPATLVQPVGSPLSLECTVEGTSNPNLYWYRQAAGRGLQLLFYSVGIGQISSEVPQNLSASRPQDRQFILSSKKLLLSDSGFYLCAWSAKDILETQYFGPGTRLLVL.

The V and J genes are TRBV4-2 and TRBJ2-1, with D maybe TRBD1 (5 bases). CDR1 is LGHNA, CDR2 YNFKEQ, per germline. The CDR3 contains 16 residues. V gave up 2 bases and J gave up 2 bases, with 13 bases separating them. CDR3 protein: CASSQLGRKAYNEQFF. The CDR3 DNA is TGTGCCAGCAGCCAATTGGGGCGGAAAGCCTACAATGAGCAGTTCTTC.

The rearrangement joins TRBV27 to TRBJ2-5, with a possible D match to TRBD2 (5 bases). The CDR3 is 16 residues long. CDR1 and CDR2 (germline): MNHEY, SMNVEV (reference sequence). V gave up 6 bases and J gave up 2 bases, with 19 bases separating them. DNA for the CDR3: TGTGCCAGCAGCGAAGATCTCGGAGGTTATCAAGAGACCCAGTACTTC. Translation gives CASSEDLGGYQETQYF.

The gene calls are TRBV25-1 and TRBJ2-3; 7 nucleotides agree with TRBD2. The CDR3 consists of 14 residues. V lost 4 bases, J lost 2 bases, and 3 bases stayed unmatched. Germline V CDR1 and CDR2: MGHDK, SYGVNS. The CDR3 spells CASSVTSVTDTQYF. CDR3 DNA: TGTGCCAGCAGTGTAACTAGCGTCACAGATACGCAGTATTTT.

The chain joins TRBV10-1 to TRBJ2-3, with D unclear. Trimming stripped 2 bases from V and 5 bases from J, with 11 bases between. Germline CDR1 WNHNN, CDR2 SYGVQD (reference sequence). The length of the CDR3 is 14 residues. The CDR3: CASSERQQRDTQYF. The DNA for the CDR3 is TGCGCCAGCAGTGAGAGGCAACAGAGAGATACGCAGTATTTT.

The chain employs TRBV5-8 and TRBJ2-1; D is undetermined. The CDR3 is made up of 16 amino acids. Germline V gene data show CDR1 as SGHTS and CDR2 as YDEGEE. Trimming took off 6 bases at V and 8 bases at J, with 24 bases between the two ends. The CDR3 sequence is CASKPSYALGYDEQFF. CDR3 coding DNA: TGTGCCAGCAAGCCGTCATATGCGCTTGGTTATGATGAGCAGTTCTTC.

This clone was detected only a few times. Here the CDR3 DNA reads TGCGCCAGCAGCCAAGTAGGCCTAGTTGGGTTCTACGAGCAGTACTTC. Translation: CASSQVGLVGFYEQYF. The chain carries TRBV4-3 and TRBJ2-7; D remains unclear. The germline gives CDR1 LGHNA, CDR2 YSLEER. There are 16 residues in the CDR3. Trimming left V 1 base short and J 3 bases short, with 16 bases between.

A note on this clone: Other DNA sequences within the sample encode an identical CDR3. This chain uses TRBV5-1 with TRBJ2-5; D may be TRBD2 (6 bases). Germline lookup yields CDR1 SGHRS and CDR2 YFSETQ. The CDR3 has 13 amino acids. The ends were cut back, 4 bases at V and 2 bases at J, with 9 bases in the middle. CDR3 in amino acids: CASSGAGQETQYF. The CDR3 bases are TGCGCCAGCAGCGGGGCGGGGCAAGAGACCCAGTACTTC.

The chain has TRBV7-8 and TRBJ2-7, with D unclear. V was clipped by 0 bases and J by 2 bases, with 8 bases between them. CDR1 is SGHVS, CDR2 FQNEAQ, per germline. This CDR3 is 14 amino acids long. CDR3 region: CASSLAWQAYEQYF. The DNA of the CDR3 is TGTGCCAGCAGCTTAGCGTGGCAGGCCTACGAGCAGTACTTC.

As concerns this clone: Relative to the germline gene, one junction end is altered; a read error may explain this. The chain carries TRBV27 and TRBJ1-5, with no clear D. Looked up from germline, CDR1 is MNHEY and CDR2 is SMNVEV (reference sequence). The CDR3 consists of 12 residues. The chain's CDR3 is CASGLRGQPQHF. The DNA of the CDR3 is TGTGCCAGCGGTTTACGGGGTCAGCCCCAGCATTTT.

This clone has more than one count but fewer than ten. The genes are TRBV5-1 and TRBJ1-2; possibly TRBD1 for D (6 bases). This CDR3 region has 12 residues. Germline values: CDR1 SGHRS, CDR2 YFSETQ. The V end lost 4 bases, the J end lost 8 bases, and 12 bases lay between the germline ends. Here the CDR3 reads CASSVQGHGYTF. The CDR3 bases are TGCGCCAGCAGCGTCCAGGGACACGGCTACACCTTC.

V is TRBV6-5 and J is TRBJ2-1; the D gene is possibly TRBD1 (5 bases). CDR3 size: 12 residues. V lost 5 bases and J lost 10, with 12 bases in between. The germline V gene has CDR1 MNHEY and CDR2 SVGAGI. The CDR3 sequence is CASSQSGSEQFF. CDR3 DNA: TGTGCCAGCAGTCAATCAGGGTCCGAGCAGTTCTTC.

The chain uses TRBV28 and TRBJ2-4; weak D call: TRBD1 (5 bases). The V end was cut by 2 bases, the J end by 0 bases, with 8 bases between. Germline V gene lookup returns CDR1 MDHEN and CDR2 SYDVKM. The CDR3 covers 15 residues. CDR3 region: CASSLQDTAKNIQYF. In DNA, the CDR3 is TGTGCCAGCAGTTTACAGGACACAGCCAAAAACATTCAGTACTTC.

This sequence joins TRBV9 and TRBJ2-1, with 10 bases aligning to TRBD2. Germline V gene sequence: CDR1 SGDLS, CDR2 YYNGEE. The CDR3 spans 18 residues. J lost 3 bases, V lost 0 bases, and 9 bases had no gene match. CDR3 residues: CASSVEWTSGFSYNEQFF. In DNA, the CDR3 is TGTGCCAGCAGCGTAGAATGGACTAGCGGTTTCAGCTACAATGAGCAGTTCTTC.

CDR3 nucleotides: TGTGCCAGCAGCGTCGCTAACGACGAGCAGTACTTC. This translates into CASSVANDEQYF. This chain uses TRBV9 with TRBJ2-7; D ambiguous. Germline CDR1 and CDR2: SGDLS and YYNGEE. The CDR3 is 12 residues long. With 2 bases removed from V and 5 bases from J, the gap between germline ends came to 8 bases.

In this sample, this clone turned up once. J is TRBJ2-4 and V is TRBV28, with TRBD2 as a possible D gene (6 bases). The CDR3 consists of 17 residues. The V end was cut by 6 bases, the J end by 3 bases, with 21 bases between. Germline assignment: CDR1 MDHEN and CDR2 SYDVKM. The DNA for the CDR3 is TGTGCCAGCAGCCTGACAGAGTCGGGACTGGGCAAAAACATTCAGTACTTC. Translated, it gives CASSLTESGLGKNIQYF.

This chain's CDR3 is CATSSRAANTDTQYF. CDR3 coding DNA: TGTGCCACCAGCAGTAGAGCGGCAAACACAGATACGCAGTATTTT. The chain combines TRBV15 with TRBJ2-3; a weak D match, TRBD2 (5 bases). The CDR3 is 15 amino acids. V was cut by 3 bases and J by 2 bases, with 12 bases left in between. CDR1 is LNHNV and CDR2 is YYDKDF in the germline V gene (reference sequence).

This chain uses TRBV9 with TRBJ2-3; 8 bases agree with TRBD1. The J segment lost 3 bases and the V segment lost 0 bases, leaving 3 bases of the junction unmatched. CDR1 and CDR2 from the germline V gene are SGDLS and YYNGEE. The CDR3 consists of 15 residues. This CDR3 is CASSVAGGATDTQYF. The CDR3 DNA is TGTGCCAGCAGCGTAGCAGGGGGCGCGACAGATACGCAGTATTTT.

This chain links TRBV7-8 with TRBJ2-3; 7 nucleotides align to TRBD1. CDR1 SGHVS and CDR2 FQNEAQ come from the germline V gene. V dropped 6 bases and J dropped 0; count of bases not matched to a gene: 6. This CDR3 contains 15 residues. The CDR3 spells CASSYGTASTDTQYF. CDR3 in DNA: TGTGCCAGCAGTTACGGGACAGCTAGCACAGATACGCAGTATTTT.

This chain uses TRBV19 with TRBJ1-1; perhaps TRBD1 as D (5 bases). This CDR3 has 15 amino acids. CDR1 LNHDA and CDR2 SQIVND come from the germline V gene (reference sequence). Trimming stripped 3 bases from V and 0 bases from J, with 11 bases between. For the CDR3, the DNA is TGTGCCAGTAGTATTCTGGGGCGGATGAACACTGAAGCTTTCTTT. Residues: CASSILGRMNTEAFF.

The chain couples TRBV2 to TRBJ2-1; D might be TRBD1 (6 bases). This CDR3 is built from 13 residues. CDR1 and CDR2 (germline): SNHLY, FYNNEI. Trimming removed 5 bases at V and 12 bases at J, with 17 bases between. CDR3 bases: TGTGCCAGCAGTCTGAATAACAGGGTCGTGCAGTTCTTC. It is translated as CASSLNNRVVQFF.

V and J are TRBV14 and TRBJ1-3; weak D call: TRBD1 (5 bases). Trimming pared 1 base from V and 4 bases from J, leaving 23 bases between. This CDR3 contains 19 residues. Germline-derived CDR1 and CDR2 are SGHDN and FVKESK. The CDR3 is CASSQVWAGIGREGNTIYF. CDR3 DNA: TGTGCCAGCAGCCAAGTCTGGGCAGGGATCGGGCGTGAAGGAAACACCATATATTTT.

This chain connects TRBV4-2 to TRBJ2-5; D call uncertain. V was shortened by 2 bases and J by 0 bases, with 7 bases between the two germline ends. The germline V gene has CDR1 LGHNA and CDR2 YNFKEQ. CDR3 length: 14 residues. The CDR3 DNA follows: TGTGCCAGCAGCCAATCAAACTACCAAGAGACCCAGTACTTC. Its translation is CASSQSNYQETQYF.

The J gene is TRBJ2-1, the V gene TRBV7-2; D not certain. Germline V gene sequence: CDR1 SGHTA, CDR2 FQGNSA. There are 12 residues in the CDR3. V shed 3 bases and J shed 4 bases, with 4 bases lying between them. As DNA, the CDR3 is TGTGCCAGCAGCTTCCCGTACAATGAGCAGTTCTTC. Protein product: CASSFPYNEQFF.

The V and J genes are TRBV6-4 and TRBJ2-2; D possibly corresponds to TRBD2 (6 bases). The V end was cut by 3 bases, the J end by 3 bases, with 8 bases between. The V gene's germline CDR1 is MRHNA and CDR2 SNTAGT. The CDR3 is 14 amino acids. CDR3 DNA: TGTGCCAGCAGTGATAGCGGAGACACCGGGGAGCTGTTTTTT. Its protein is CASSDSGDTGELFF.

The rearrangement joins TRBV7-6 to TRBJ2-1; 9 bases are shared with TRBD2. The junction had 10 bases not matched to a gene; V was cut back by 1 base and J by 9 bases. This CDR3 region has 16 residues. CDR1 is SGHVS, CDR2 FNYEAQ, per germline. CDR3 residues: CASSLEVGSGRGEQFF. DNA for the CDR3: TGTGCCAGCAGCTTAGAAGTGGGTAGCGGGAGAGGTGAGCAGTTCTTC.

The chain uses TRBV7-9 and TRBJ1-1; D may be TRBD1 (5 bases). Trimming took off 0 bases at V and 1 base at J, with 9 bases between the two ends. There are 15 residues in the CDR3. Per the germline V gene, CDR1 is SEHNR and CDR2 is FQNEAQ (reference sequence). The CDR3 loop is CASSLAGGPNTEAFF. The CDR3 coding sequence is TGTGCCAGCAGCTTAGCCGGGGGACCGAACACTGAAGCTTTCTTT.

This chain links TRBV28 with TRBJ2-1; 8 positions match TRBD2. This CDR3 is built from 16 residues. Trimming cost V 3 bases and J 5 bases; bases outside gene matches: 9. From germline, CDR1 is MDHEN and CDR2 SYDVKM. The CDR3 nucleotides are TGTGCCAGCAGTTTTCGTTCTAGCGGGCCAAACAATGAGCAGTTCTTC. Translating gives CASSFRSSGPNNEQFF.

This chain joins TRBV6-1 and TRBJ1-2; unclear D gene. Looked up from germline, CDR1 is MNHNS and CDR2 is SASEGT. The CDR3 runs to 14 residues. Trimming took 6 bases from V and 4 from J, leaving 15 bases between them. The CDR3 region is CASRDLGSGYGYTF. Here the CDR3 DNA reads TGTGCCAGCAGGGATTTGGGGAGCGGCTATGGCTACACCTTC.